This T cell receptor beta chain was observed in a study of cytomegalovirus exposure and HLA in healthy donors. Notes on this clone: The antigen remains unidentified.

This CDR3 has 14 residues. The germline gives CDR1 SGHRS, CDR2 YFSETQ. J was trimmed by 3 bases and V by 2 bases; bases with no gene match: 2. Assay: immunoSEQ multiplex PCR; the TCRdb copy retains only in-frame clones and omits some. The repertoire holds approximately 59,000 clones, with roughly 92% as singletons. From the roughly 110-subject validation cohort, which was separate from the approximately 700-subject first cohort, the donors were drawn. Findings and caveats of the study: Cytomegalovirus association was assigned to 150 to 200 TCR beta chains.

Sequencing was carried out using PBMCs. V gene TRBV5-1 combines with J gene TRBJ2-7; TRBD1 matches 10 bases. This receptor was taken from a man aged 18 to 30 in good health and CMV-seropositive. The CDR3 is CASSFGTGVYEQYF. The DNA of the CDR3 is TGCGCCAGCAGCTTCGGGACAGGGGTCTACGAGCAGTACTTC.